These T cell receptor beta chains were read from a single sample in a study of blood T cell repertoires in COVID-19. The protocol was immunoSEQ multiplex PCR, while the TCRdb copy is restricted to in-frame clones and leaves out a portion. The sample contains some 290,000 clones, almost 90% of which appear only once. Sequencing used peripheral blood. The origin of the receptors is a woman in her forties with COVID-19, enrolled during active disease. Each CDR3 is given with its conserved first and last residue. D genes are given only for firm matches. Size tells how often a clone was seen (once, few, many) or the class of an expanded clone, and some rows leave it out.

CDR3: CASSPQIGQGKLDYTF; DNA: TGTGCCAGTAGTCCGCAGATAGGACAGGGGAAACTGGACTACACCTTC; D: TRBD1; J: TRBJ1-2; V: TRBV19; size: -
CDR3: CASSITGQGDADTQYF; DNA: TGTGCCAGCAGCATCACGGGACAGGGGGACGCAGATACGCAGTATTTT; D: TRBD1; J: TRBJ2-3; V: TRBV7-3; size: -
CDR3: CASSEIGRISDEQYF; DNA: TGTGCCAGCAGTGAAATAGGACGGATTAGCGACGAGCAGTACTTC; D: -; J: TRBJ2-7; V: TRBV6-1; size: -
CDR3: CASSFAQGSYEQYF; DNA: TGTGCCAGCAGTTTTGCACAGGGCTCCTACGAGCAGTACTTC; D: -; J: TRBJ2-7; V: TRBV28; size: -
CDR3: CASSATGRNTEAFF; DNA: TGTGCCAGCAGCGCGACAGGGCGGAACACTGAAGCTTTCTTT; D: TRBD1; J: TRBJ1-1; V: TRBV7-3; size: -
CDR3: CASRQITDTQYF; DNA: TGTGCCAGCAGACAAATCACAGATACGCAGTATTTT; D: -; J: TRBJ2-3; V: TRBV7-9; size: -
CDR3: CASSLRGERYGYTF; DNA: TGTGCCAGCAGCTTGCGGGGGGAGCGCTATGGCTACACCTTC; D: -; J: TRBJ1-2; V: TRBV5-4; size: -
CDR3: CASSLSKGGTEAFF; DNA: TGTGCCAGCAGTTTATCGAAAGGGGGCACTGAAGCTTTCTTT; D: -; J: TRBJ1-1; V: TRBV27; size: once
CDR3: CASGHDRVGGNEQFF; DNA: TGTGCCAGCGGCCACGACAGGGTAGGAGGTAATGAGCAGTTCTTC; D: -; J: TRBJ2-1; V: TRBV21-1; size: -
CDR3: CASSIIGGNTEAFF; DNA: TGTGCCAGTAGTATTATCGGCGGGAACACTGAAGCTTTCTTT; D: -; J: TRBJ1-1; V: TRBV19; size: -
CDR3: CAISEGPGGEQYF; DNA: TGTGCCATCAGTGAAGGGCCCGGGGGCGAGCAGTACTTC; D: -; J: TRBJ2-7; V: TRBV10-3; size: few
CDR3: CASGAVVGQDNSPLHF; DNA: TGTGCCAGCGGGGCTGTTGTCGGACAAGATAATTCACCCCTCCACTTT; D: -; J: TRBJ1-6; V: TRBV6-6; size: -
CDR3: CASSQGLLLYTF; DNA: TGTGCCAGCAGCCAGGGACTGTTGTTATACACCTTC; D: -; J: TRBJ1-2; V: TRBV3-1/TRBV3-2; size: -
CDR3: CASSPRQDSYNEQFF; DNA: TGTGCCAGCAGCCCCCGACAGGACTCCTACAATGAGCAGTTCTTC; D: -; J: TRBJ2-1; V: TRBV3-1/TRBV3-2; size: once
CDR3: CASSESTGGTSEAFF; DNA: TGTGCCAGCAGCGAGTCGACAGGGGGTACAAGCGAAGCTTTCTTT; D: TRBD1; J: TRBJ1-1; V: TRBV9; size: -
CDR3: CASSQDSGQEDGELFF; DNA: TGCGCCAGCAGCCAAGATTCTGGCCAGGAAGACGGGGAGCTGTTTTTT; D: -; J: TRBJ2-2; V: TRBV4-3; size: once
CDR3: CASSYSWTHGYTF; DNA: TGTGCCAGCAGTTACTCATGGACACACGGCTACACCTTC; D: -; J: TRBJ1-2; V: TRBV6-5; size: -
CDR3: CASSPKRGQGTNYGYAF; DNA: TGTGCCAGCAGTCCAAAACGCGGACAGGGCACTAACTATGGCTACGCCTTC; D: TRBD1; J: TRBJ1-2; V: TRBV6-6; size: once
CDR3: CASSLAAFWGGNIQYF; DNA: TGCGCCAGCAGCTTGGCCGCCTTTTGGGGAGGCAACATTCAGTACTTC; D: -; J: TRBJ2-4; V: TRBV5-1; size: once
CDR3: CASGLEVGDRVGPLMNTGELFF; DNA: TGTGCTAGTGGTTTGGAAGTGGGGGACAGGGTGGGCCCTCTGATGAACACCGGGGAGCTGTTTTTT; D: TRBD1; J: TRBJ2-2; V: TRBV12-5; size: -
CDR3: CASSELGTVTGELFF; DNA: TGTGCCAGCAGTGAATTGGGGACAGTGACCGGGGAGCTGTTTTTT; D: TRBD1; J: TRBJ2-2; V: TRBV25-1; size: -
CDR3: CAWSGLTRNTGELFF; DNA: TGTGCCTGGAGTGGCCTCACTAGGAACACCGGGGAGCTGTTTTTT; D: -; J: TRBJ2-2; V: TRBV30; size: -
CDR3: CASGGGTVPALHF; DNA: TGTGCCAGCGGTGGAGGGACAGTCCCGGCCCTCCACTTT; D: TRBD1; J: TRBJ1-6; V: TRBV19; size: -
CDR3: CASSRGQVGSPLHF; DNA: TGTGCCAGCAGCCGCGGACAGGTGGGGTCACCCCTCCACTTT; D: TRBD1; J: TRBJ1-6; V: TRBV7-2; size: -
CDR3: CAISEPGRTDASYNEQFF; DNA: TGTGCCATCAGTGAGCCGGGAAGGACCGATGCTTCCTACAATGAGCAGTTCTTC; D: -; J: TRBJ2-1; V: TRBV10-3; size: -
CDR3: CAWGGTGGYYGYTF; DNA: TGTGCCTGGGGGGGGACAGGGGGCTACTATGGCTACACCTTC; D: TRBD1; J: TRBJ1-2; V: TRBV30; size: -
CDR3: CASSLGGGQVGYEQYF; DNA: TGCGCCAGCAGCTTGGGGGGGGGACAGGTGGGGTACGAGCAGTACTTC; D: -; J: TRBJ2-7; V: TRBV5-1; size: -
CDR3: CATRPRGDNQPQHF; DNA: TGTGCCACCCGACCCAGGGGGGACAATCAGCCCCAGCATTTT; D: TRBD1; J: TRBJ1-5; V: TRBV2; size: -
CDR3: CASSRDSTSTNEKLFF; DNA: TGCGCCAGCAGCAGGGACAGCACCTCAACTAATGAAAAACTGTTTTTT; D: TRBD1; J: TRBJ1-4; V: TRBV4-3; size: -
CDR3: CASSLTPAGLYEQYF; DNA: TGTGCCAGCAGCTTGACCCCAGCGGGTCTCTACGAGCAGTACTTC; D: -; J: TRBJ2-7; V: TRBV5-6; size: -
CDR3: CSVQGGVGTEAFF; DNA: TGCAGCGTGCAGGGAGGGGTTGGCACTGAAGCTTTCTTT; D: -; J: TRBJ1-1; V: TRBV29-1; size: -
CDR3: CASSSTLRVGYTF; DNA: TGTGCCAGTAGTTCGACTCTGAGGGTGGGCTACACCTTC; D: -; J: TRBJ1-2; V: TRBV19; size: -
CDR3: CASSQDGASGSKWGYEQFF; DNA: TGCGCCAGCAGCCAAGATGGAGCTAGCGGGAGTAAGTGGGGTTATGAGCAGTTCTTC; D: TRBD2; J: TRBJ2-1; V: TRBV4-3; size: few
CDR3: CASSQGLGSEAFF; DNA: TGCGCCAGCAGCCAGGGTTTAGGGTCTGAAGCTTTCTTT; D: -; J: TRBJ1-1; V: TRBV10-2; size: -
CDR3: CASSPPRLAGGGYEQFF; DNA: TGTGCCAGCTCACCACCGAGACTAGCGGGGGGCGGCTATGAGCAGTTCTTC; D: TRBD2; J: TRBJ2-1; V: TRBV18; size: -
CDR3: CASSLTGTGTYEQFF; DNA: TGCGCCAGCAGCTTAACCGGGACAGGGACATACGAGCAGTTCTTC; D: TRBD1; J: TRBJ2-1; V: TRBV5-1; size: -
CDR3: CASRGIRAGGRDEQYF; DNA: TGTGCCAGTAGGGGGATACGAGCGGGAGGCCGGGACGAGCAGTACTTC; D: TRBD2; J: TRBJ2-7; V: TRBV19; size: -
CDR3: CASSQASGGGSYNEQFF; DNA: TGCGCCAGCAGCCAAGCCAGCGGGGGGGGTTCCTACAATGAGCAGTTCTTC; D: TRBD2; J: TRBJ2-1; V: TRBV4-3; size: -
CDR3: CASSLGPSGRGNEQYF; DNA: TGTGCCAGCAGCTTAGGACCTAGCGGGAGAGGAAACGAGCAGTACTTC; D: TRBD2; J: TRBJ2-7; V: TRBV7-6; size: -
CDR3: CASSAVQYTEAFF; DNA: TGCGCCAGCAGCGCCGTACAGTACACTGAAGCTTTCTTT; D: -; J: TRBJ1-1; V: TRBV5-1; size: -
CDR3: CASRRWGGVNEKLFF; DNA: TGTGCCAGCAGGCGGTGGGGGGGAGTTAATGAAAAACTGTTTTTT; D: -; J: TRBJ1-4; V: TRBV6-5; size: -
CDR3: CASSFRQGSTEAFF; DNA: TGTGCCAGCAGCTTTCGACAGGGGAGCACTGAAGCTTTCTTT; D: TRBD1; J: TRBJ1-1; V: TRBV7-2; size: -
CDR3: CASRTGASREKLFF; DNA: TGTGCCAGCAGGACAGGGGCCTCTAGGGAAAAACTGTTTTTT; D: TRBD1; J: TRBJ1-4; V: TRBV6-5; size: -
CDR3: CASSPRDSGGEKLFF; DNA: TGTGCCAGCAGCCCTCGGGACAGCGGTGGCGAAAAACTGTTTTTT; D: TRBD1; J: TRBJ1-4; V: TRBV3-1/TRBV3-2; size: -
CDR3: CASSYLQGASYEQYF; DNA: TGTGCCAGCAGTTACTTACAGGGGGCGTCCTACGAGCAGTACTTC; D: TRBD1; J: TRBJ2-7; V: TRBV6-2/TRBV6-3; size: -
CDR3: CASSLGWARGRNTEAFF; DNA: TGTGCCAGCAGTCTGGGATGGGCCAGGGGACGTAACACTGAAGCTTTCTTT; D: -; J: TRBJ1-1; V: TRBV27; size: -
CDR3: CSVVRGTGSYEQYF; DNA: TGCAGCGTTGTTCGGGGGACAGGCTCCTACGAGCAGTACTTC; D: TRBD1; J: TRBJ2-7; V: TRBV29-1; size: -
CDR3: CASSLPFQGEAFF; DNA: TGTGCCAGCAGCCTCCCCTTCCAGGGGGAAGCTTTCTTT; D: -; J: TRBJ1-1; V: TRBV6-5; size: -
CDR3: CASSYWPGQGNQPQHF; DNA: TGTGCCAGCAGTTATTGGCCGGGACAGGGCAATCAGCCCCAGCATTTT; D: TRBD1; J: TRBJ1-5; V: TRBV6-2/TRBV6-3; size: -
CDR3: CASSQDGTATLNTEAFF; DNA: TGTGCCAGCAGCCAAGACGGGACAGCTACTCTGAACACTGAAGCTTTCTTT; D: TRBD1; J: TRBJ1-1; V: TRBV14; size: -
CDR3: CASSLAGNEQFF; DNA: TGCGCCAGCAGCTTGGCCGGGAATGAGCAGTTCTTC; D: -; J: TRBJ2-1; V: TRBV5-1; size: -
CDR3: CASSQVIPTVGSPLHF; DNA: TGTGCCAGCAGCCAAGTTATTCCGACAGTGGGTTCACCCCTCCACTTT; D: -; J: TRBJ1-6; V: TRBV14; size: once
CDR3: CAIKREGGRGSYEQYF; DNA: TGTGCCATCAAGAGGGAGGGCGGTAGAGGCTCCTACGAGCAGTACTTC; D: TRBD2; J: TRBJ2-7; V: TRBV10-3; size: -
CDR3: CASSLTGFSPLHF; DNA: TGTGCCAGCAGTTTGACGGGGTTTTCACCCCTCCACTTT; D: -; J: TRBJ1-6; V: TRBV27; size: -
CDR3: CASSWGLAGPFYNEQFF; DNA: TGCGCCAGCAGCTGGGGACTAGCGGGACCTTTTTACAATGAGCAGTTCTTC; D: TRBD2; J: TRBJ2-1; V: TRBV5-1; size: -